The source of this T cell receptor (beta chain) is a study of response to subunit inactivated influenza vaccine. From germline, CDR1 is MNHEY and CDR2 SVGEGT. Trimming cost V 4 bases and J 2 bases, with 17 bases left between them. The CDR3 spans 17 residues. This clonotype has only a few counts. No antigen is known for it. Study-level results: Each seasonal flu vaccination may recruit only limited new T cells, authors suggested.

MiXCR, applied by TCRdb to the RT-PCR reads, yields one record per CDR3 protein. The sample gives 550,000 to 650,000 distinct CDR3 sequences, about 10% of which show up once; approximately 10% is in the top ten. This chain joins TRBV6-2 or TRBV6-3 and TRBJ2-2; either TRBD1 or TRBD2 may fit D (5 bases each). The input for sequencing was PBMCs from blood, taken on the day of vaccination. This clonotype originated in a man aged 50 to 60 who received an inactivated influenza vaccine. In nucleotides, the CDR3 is TGTGCCAGCAGTTCGCACCTCCGGGGCCCCAACACCGGGGAGCTGTTTTTT. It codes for CASSSHLRGPNTGELFF.